One and the same sample provided the 26 T cell receptor beta chains below, sequenced in a study of cytomegalovirus exposure and HLA in healthy donors. Sequencing was performed with immunoSEQ multiplex PCR; in TCRdb, only in-frame clones are kept and a portion is missing. The top ten hold 1.7% of the sample, which has about 120,000 clones, approximately 95% seen once. Sequencing input: PBMCs. Source of these receptors: a man aged 18 to 30 in good health and CMV-seronegative.

The V call is TRBV7-2, the J call TRBJ2-4, with TRBD1 as a possible D gene (5 bases). The CDR3 is made up of 15 amino acids. The V end lost 1 base, the J end lost 1 base, and 8 bases lay between the germline ends. CDR1 is SGHTA and CDR2 is FQGNSA in the germline V gene. CDR3 DNA sequence: TGTGCCAGCAGCTTAGGGGGCGCGGCCAAAAACATTCAGTACTTC. Translated, it gives CASSLGGAAKNIQYF. Together with reference TRBV7-2 and TRBJ2-4, the CDR3 gives the full variable domain: GAGVSQSPSNKVTEKGKDVELRCDPISGHTALYWYRQSLGQGLEFLIYFQGNSAPDKSGLPSDRFSAERTGGSVSTLTIQRTQQEDSAVYLCASSLGGAAKNIQYFGAGTRLSVL.

The rearrangement links TRBV6-1 to TRBJ2-7; 7 bases fit TRBD1. Looked up from germline, CDR1 is MNHNS and CDR2 is SASEGT. This CDR3 contains 12 residues. J lost 3 bases, V lost 7 bases, and 3 bases had no gene match. Here the CDR3 reads CASTGDSYEQYF. DNA for the CDR3: TGTGCCAGCACCGGGGACAGCTACGAGCAGTACTTC.

The chain joins TRBV4-1 to TRBJ2-2, with TRBD2 matching 10 bases. Germline V lookup: CDR1 MGHRA, CDR2 YSYEKL. The CDR3 has 19 residues. J lost 1 base, V lost 1 base, and 9 bases had no gene match. As DNA, the CDR3 is TGCGCCAGCAGCCAAGTGGCTAGCGGGAGAGGCATGAACACCGGGGAGCTGTTTTTT. It is translated as CASSQVASGRGMNTGELFF.

This clone was detected only once. The chain employs TRBV27 and TRBJ2-1; 7 bases agree with TRBD1. The ends lost 3 bases at V and 4 bases at J; junction bases unmatched: 6. Germline V CDR1 and CDR2: MNHEY, SMNVEV (reference sequence). The CDR3 is 15 amino acids. The CDR3 DNA follows: TGTGCCAGCAGTTTGGCGACAGGGTCTTACAATGAGCAGTTCTTC. The encoded protein is CASSLATGSYNEQFF.

V usage is TRBV4-1 and J usage is TRBJ2-1, with 8 bases matching TRBD2. CDR3 length: 17 residues. V was clipped by 3 bases and J by 5 bases; unmatched bases: 12. Germline V CDR1 and CDR2: MGHRA, YSYEKL. The CDR3: CASSHPGTSGSHNEQFF. CDR3 DNA: TGCGCCAGCAGCCATCCCGGAACTAGCGGTTCTCACAATGAGCAGTTCTTC.

This clone was counted once. The gene calls are TRBV2 and TRBJ2-7; 7 nucleotides align to TRBD2. Germline V lookup: CDR1 SNHLY, CDR2 FYNNEI. V dropped 11 bases and J dropped 5; count of bases not matched to a gene: 3. This CDR3 contains 10 residues. The CDR3 region has the DNA TGTGCCCGAGGGAGGGACGAGCAGTACTTC. It yields the protein CARGRDEQYF.

The chain joins TRBV14 to TRBJ1-3, with D perhaps matching TRBD1 (6 bases). The CDR3 runs 14 residues. V dropped 3 bases and J dropped 3 bases, with 9 bases sitting between them. Germline CDR1 SGHDN, CDR2 FVKESK. CDR3 DNA sequence: TGTGCCAGCAGCCACGGGACACGTGGAAACACCATATATTTT. It yields the protein CASSHGTRGNTIYF.

The chain recombines TRBV7-9 with TRBJ2-1, with D unresolved. CDR1 is SEHNR and CDR2 is FQNEAQ in the germline V gene (reference sequence). This CDR3 is built from 12 residues. Trimming took off 2 bases at V and 4 bases at J, with 3 bases between the two ends. This chain's CDR3 is CASSLLYNEQFF. Written as DNA, the CDR3 is TGTGCCAGCAGCTTACTGTACAATGAGCAGTTCTTC.

This clone was recorded many times. The chain carries TRBV28 and TRBJ1-2; D not certain. V was pared by 5 bases and J by 7 bases, with 14 bases between. The CDR3 sequence is 13 residues long. From germline, CDR1 is MDHEN and CDR2 SYDVKM. The chain's CDR3 is CASSPHPGLGYTF. Written as DNA, the CDR3 is TGTGCCAGCAGTCCCCACCCAGGCCTTGGCTACACCTTC.

The CDR3 sequence is CAWSPPLPSGGTLRNEQFF. The DNA for the CDR3 is TGTGCCTGGAGTCCCCCCCTACCTAGCGGGGGGACCCTTCGAAATGAGCAGTTCTTC. This chain uses TRBV30 with TRBJ2-1, with TRBD2 identical over 11 bases. Losses at the gene ends were 2 bases for V and 7 bases for J; bases not matched to a gene: 19. Looked up from germline, CDR1 is GTSNPN and CDR2 is SVGIG (reference sequence). This CDR3 is built from 19 residues.

The chain uses TRBV27 and TRBJ1-5, with 8 bases matching TRBD1. This CDR3 region has 14 residues. CDR1 is MNHEY and CDR2 is SMNVEV in the germline V gene (reference sequence). After removal of 8 bases from V and 7 bases from J, the junction contained 10 bases not matched to a gene. As DNA, the CDR3 is TGTGCCAGCCGATCTGGACAGGGACGGCAGCCCCAGCATTTT. This encodes CASRSGQGRQPQHF.

This chain links TRBV7-2 with TRBJ2-1; 11 bases are a match to TRBD2. The CDR3 is 19 amino acids. J was trimmed by 0 bases and V by 5 bases; bases with no gene match: 12. Germline V lookup: CDR1 SGHTA, CDR2 FQGNSA. The CDR3 reads CASSPRTSGHRSSYNEQFF. CDR3 bases: TGTGCCAGCAGCCCCCGGACTAGCGGGCACAGGAGCTCCTACAATGAGCAGTTCTTC.

This sequence joins TRBV7-2 and TRBJ2-3, with TRBD2 identical over 12 bases. Germline CDR1 reads SGHTA; CDR2 reads FQGNSA. Germline trimming cut 1 base from V and 6 bases from J; bases unmatched to any gene: 5. This CDR3 has 16 amino acids. The chain's CDR3 is CASSLVGTSGWDTQYF. Here the CDR3 DNA reads TGTGCCAGCAGCTTAGTCGGGACTAGCGGGTGGGATACGCAGTATTTT. The variable domain in full, completed from reference TRBV7-2 and TRBJ2-3, reads GAGVSQSPSNKVTEKGKDVELRCDPISGHTALYWYRQSLGQGLEFLIYFQGNSAPDKSGLPSDRFSAERTGGSVSTLTIQRTQQEDSAVYLCASSLVGTSGWDTQYFGPGTRLTVL.

The J gene is TRBJ2-3, the V gene TRBV5-1, with TRBD2 identical over 8 bases. The V segment lost 4 bases and the J segment 2 bases; nucleotides outside the gene matches: 12. Germline-derived CDR1 and CDR2 are SGHRS and YFSETQ. This CDR3 contains 17 residues. The CDR3 DNA is TGCGCCAGCAGCCCGCTGGGTAGCGGGACTAACACAGATACGCAGTATTTT. This codes for CASSPLGSGTNTDTQYF. The variable domain in full, completed from reference TRBV5-1 and TRBJ2-3, reads KAGVTQTPRYLIKTRGQQVTLSCSPISGHRSVSWYQQTPGQGLQFLFEYFSETQRNKGNFPGRFSGRQFSNSRSEMNVSTLELGDSALYLCASSPLGSGTNTDTQYFGPGTRLTVL.

The J gene is TRBJ1-1, the V gene TRBV14, with 7 bases fitting TRBD1. Trimming at V came to 3 bases and at J to 2 bases, leaving 6 bases not matched to a gene. The CDR3 is 15 residues long. Germline loops: CDR1 SGHDN, CDR2 FVKESK. CDR3 in DNA: TGTGCCAGCAGCCAGAACAGGGGTCCCAACACTGAAGCTTTCTTT. Protein sequence: CASSQNRGPNTEAFF.

CDR3 region: CASSLTPGGQETQYF. CDR3 sequence (DNA): TGCGCCAGCAGCTTAACTCCGGGGGGACAAGAGACCCAGTACTTC. The genes are TRBV5-1 and TRBJ2-5, with TRBD2 matching over 7 bases. The CDR3 is 15 amino acids. V gave up 2 bases and J gave up 2 bases; unmatched junction bases: 6. Germline CDR1 and CDR2: SGHRS and YFSETQ.

This clone showed up just once. In nucleotides, the CDR3 is TGTGCCAGCAGTTACTCGAAAGCCTCCATCTACGAGCAGTACTTC. Translating it yields CASSYSKASIYEQYF. The chain employs TRBV6-5 and TRBJ2-7; D remains ambiguous. The CDR3 has 15 amino acids. Trimming left V 0 bases short and J 3 bases short, with 12 bases between. Per the germline V gene, CDR1 is MNHEY and CDR2 is SVGAGI.

This rearrangement joins TRBV19 to TRBJ1-5; tentative D call: TRBD1 (6 bases). Looked up from germline, CDR1 is LNHDA and CDR2 is SQIVND (reference sequence). This CDR3 region has 18 residues. Trimming removed 1 base at V and 0 bases at J, with 16 bases between. CDR3 sequence (DNA): TGTGCCAGTAGTATAGCATTACGGGGGGCGAGTAGCAATCAGCCCCAGCATTTT. This codes for CASSIALRGASSNQPQHF.

The chain has TRBV11-2 and TRBJ2-3, with D tentatively TRBD2 (5 bases). The germline CDR1 and CDR2 sequences are SGHAT and FQNNGV. V was trimmed by 2 bases and J by 2 bases, leaving 8 bases between them. This CDR3 has 14 residues. The CDR3 bases are TGTGCCAGCAGCTTACGGAGGCTCACAGATACGCAGTATTTT. It yields the protein CASSLRRLTDTQYF. Full variable domain (outside the CDR3, taken from reference TRBV11-2 and TRBJ2-3): EAGVAQSPRYKIIEKRQSVAFWCNPISGHATLYWYQQILGQGPKLLIQFQNNGVVDDSQLPKDRFSAERLKGVDSTLKIQPAKLEDSAVYLCASSLRRLTDTQYFGPGTRLTVL.

The chain has TRBV19 and TRBJ1-1, with D possibly being TRBD1 (5 bases). This CDR3 has 14 amino acids. Per the germline V gene, CDR1 is LNHDA and CDR2 is SQIVND (reference sequence). V lost 7 bases, J lost 0 bases, and 12 bases lay in between. Here the CDR3 DNA reads TGTGCCAGTATGGAGGGGCGTATGAACACTGAAGCTTTCTTT. Translation gives CASMEGRMNTEAFF. Using reference TRBV19 and TRBJ1-1 for the parts outside the CDR3, the full variable domain is DGGITQSPKYLFRKEGQNVTLSCEQNLNHDAMYWYRQDPGQGLRLIYYSQIVNDFQKGDIAEGYSVSREKKESFPLTVTSAQKNPTAFYLCASMEGRMNTEAFFGQGTRLTVV.

The V and J genes are TRBV29-1 and TRBJ1-1; D gene unclear. This CDR3 has 11 amino acids. V lost 7 bases and J 4 bases, leaving 10 bases between the germline ends. Germline V gives CDR1 SQVTM, CDR2 ANQGSEA. The CDR3 DNA reads as TGCAGCGATAGACAAGGCACTGAAGCTTTCTTT. This gives the protein CSDRQGTEAFF.

This clone was observed a single time. The J gene is TRBJ2-7, the V gene TRBV30; the match to TRBD1 covers 8 bases. Per germline, CDR1 GTSNPN and CDR2 SVGIG (reference sequence). Trimming at V came to 2 bases and at J to 4 bases, leaving 7 bases not matched to a gene. CDR3 length: 14 residues. For the CDR3, the DNA is TGTGCCTGGAGTTACGACAGGGGTTCATACGAGCAGTACTTC. This translates into CAWSYDRGSYEQYF.

This chain links TRBV19 with TRBJ2-1; tentatively, D is TRBD1 (5 bases). Per the germline V gene, CDR1 is LNHDA and CDR2 is SQIVND (reference sequence). The CDR3 is 15 residues long. The V and J ends lost 7 bases and 7 bases respectively, with 20 bases between them. The DNA for the CDR3 is TGTGCCAGTACGTCCCGGTTCAGGGAAGGGAATGAGCAGTTCTTC. It yields the protein CASTSRFREGNEQFF.

The chain links TRBV28 to TRBJ1-1; 11 bases align to TRBD1. CDR1 is MDHEN, CDR2 SYDVKM, per germline. V lost 4 bases to trimming and J lost 2 bases; unmatched junction nucleotides: 6. This CDR3 spans 16 amino acids. CDR3 nucleotide sequence: TGTGCCAGCAGTTCAGGACAGGGGGCTCCTAACACTGAAGCTTTCTTT. As protein: CASSSGQGAPNTEAFF.

The genes are TRBV4-3 and TRBJ2-3, with 11 bases lining up with TRBD2. V trimming: 4 bases; J trimming: 2 bases; junction bases outside the gene matches: 5. The germline V gene encodes CDR1 LGHNA and CDR2 YSLEER. The CDR3 runs to 16 residues. DNA for the CDR3: TGCGCCAGCAGCCTGGGACTAGCGGTCAACACAGATACGCAGTATTTT. It codes for CASSLGLAVNTDTQYF.

The chain couples TRBV4-1 to TRBJ2-7; perhaps TRBD2 as D (6 bases). Between the trimmed V and J ends, which lost 4 bases and 2 bases, there was a span of 12 bases. Germline-derived CDR1 and CDR2 are MGHRA and YSYEKL. The CDR3 extends over 14 amino acids. CDR3 sequence: CASSPGEDAYEQYF. CDR3 nucleotides: TGCGCCAGCAGCCCTGGGGAGGACGCCTACGAGCAGTACTTC.